This entry lists 4 T cell receptor beta chains sequenced from one sample in a study of cytomegalovirus exposure and HLA in healthy donors. This PCR relied on a set of 60 Vbeta primers and 13 Jbeta primers. Clones were sequenced by immunoSEQ multiplex PCR, and TCRdb holds only the in-frame ones, with some missing. The sample shows roughly 250,000 clones, just under 85% of them seen only once. Specimen: PBMCs. All receptors derive from a woman in her forties in good health and CMV-seropositive.

The chain employs TRBV30 and TRBJ1-6, with unresolved D. The germline V and J ends were trimmed by 0 bases and 16 bases, with 10 bases remaining between them. The CDR3 runs 11 residues. CDR1 and CDR2 from the germline V gene are GTSNPN and SVGIG (reference sequence). The CDR3 spells CAWSVYSMLHF. Here the CDR3 DNA reads TGTGCCTGGAGTGTATATTCTATGCTCCACTTT.

This clone was seen just once. The genes are TRBV11-1 and TRBJ2-1, with 11 bases aligning to TRBD2. The CDR3 extends over 17 amino acids. V trimming: 5 bases; J trimming: 7 bases; junction bases outside the gene matches: 13. The germline gives CDR1 SGHAT, CDR2 FQDESV (reference sequence). Written as DNA, the CDR3 is TGTGCCAGCAGCCCCCTGGTCCTTAGCGGGAGGGGAAATGAGCAGTTCTTC. It codes for CASSPLVLSGRGNEQFF.

The rearrangement joins TRBV30 to TRBJ2-5; 9 nucleotides align to TRBD2. CDR3 length equals 14 residues. Per germline, CDR1 GTSNPN and CDR2 SVGIG (reference sequence). V gave up 3 bases and J gave up 5 bases; unmatched junction bases: 7. CDR3 sequence reads: CAWRISGSHETQYF. CDR3 in DNA: TGTGCCTGGAGGATTAGCGGGAGCCATGAGACCCAGTACTTC. The full variable domain, its missing parts supplied by reference TRBV30 and TRBJ2-5, is SQTIHQWPATLVQPVGSPLSLECTVEGTSNPNLYWYRQAAGRGLQLLFYSVGIGQISSEVPQNLSASRPQDRQFILSSKKLLLSDSGFYLCAWRISGSHETQYFGPGTRLLVL.

The CDR3 DNA reads TGCAGCATTGGACAGAATTCCTACGAGCAGTACTTC. Translated, it gives CSIGQNSYEQYF. The chain has TRBV29-1 and TRBJ2-7; D is perhaps TRBD1 (6 bases). This CDR3 is 12 amino acids long. Germline CDR1 SQVTM, CDR2 ANQGSEA. Trimming removed 8 bases from V and 1 base from J, with 12 bases in between.